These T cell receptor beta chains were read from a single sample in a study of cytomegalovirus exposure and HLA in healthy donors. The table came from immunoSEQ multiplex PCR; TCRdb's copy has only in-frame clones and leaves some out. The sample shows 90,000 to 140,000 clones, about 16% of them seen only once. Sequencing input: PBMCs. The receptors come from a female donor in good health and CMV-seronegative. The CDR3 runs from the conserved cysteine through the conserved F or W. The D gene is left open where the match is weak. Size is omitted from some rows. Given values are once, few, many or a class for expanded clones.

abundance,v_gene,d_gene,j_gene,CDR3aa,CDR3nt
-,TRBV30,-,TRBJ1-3,CAWTLEPSGNTIYF,TGTGCCTGGACTCTGGAGCCTTCTGGAAACACCATATATTTT
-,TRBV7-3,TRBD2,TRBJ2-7,CASSPGVGGSYEQYF,TGTGCCAGCAGCCCTGGGGTGGGAGGGTCCTACGAGCAGTACTTC
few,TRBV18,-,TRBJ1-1,CASSPGWGLEAFF,TGTGCCAGCTCACCAGGTTGGGGCTTAGAAGCTTTCTTT
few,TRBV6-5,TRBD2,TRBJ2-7,CASSSLAGSSYEQYF,TGTGCCAGCAGTTCCCTAGCGGGGAGCTCCTACGAGCAGTACTTC
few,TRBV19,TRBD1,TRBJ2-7,CASSGLPGQGALEQYF,TGTGCCAGTAGTGGGCTTCCGGGACAGGGGGCGCTTGAGCAGTACTTC
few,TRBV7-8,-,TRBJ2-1,CASSLDSLREQFF,TGTGCCAGCAGCCTGGACAGTTTAAGAGAGCAGTTCTTC
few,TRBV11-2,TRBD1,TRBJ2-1,CASSLTRQGGNEQFF,TGTGCCAGCAGCTTAACGAGACAGGGGGGCAATGAGCAGTTCTTC
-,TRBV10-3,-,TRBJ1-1,CAISQDTHGEAFF,TGTGCCATCAGCCAGGACACGCACGGGGAAGCTTTCTTT
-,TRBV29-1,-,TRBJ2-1,CSYDRYNEQFF,TGCAGCTATGACAGGTACAATGAGCAGTTCTTC
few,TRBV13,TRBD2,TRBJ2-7,CASSLREALYEQYF,TGTGCCAGCAGCTTGCGGGAGGCCCTCTACGAGCAGTACTTC
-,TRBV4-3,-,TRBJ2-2,CASSQVVFTGELFF,TGCGCCAGCAGCCAAGTTGTCTTCACCGGGGAGCTGTTTTTT
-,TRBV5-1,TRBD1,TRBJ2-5,CASSFQGAVETQYF,TGCGCCAGCAGCTTTCAGGGGGCCGTAGAGACCCAGTACTTC
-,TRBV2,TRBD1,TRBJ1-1,CASSELGTDTEAFF,TGTGCCAGCAGTGAATTAGGGACAGACACTGAAGCTTTCTTT
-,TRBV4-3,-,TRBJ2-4,CASSQDGAGQNIQYF,TGCGCCAGCAGCCAAGATGGGGCCGGCCAAAACATTCAGTACTTC
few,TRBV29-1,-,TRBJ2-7,CSTEGLAHEQYF,TGCAGCACAGAGGGATTGGCCCACGAGCAGTACTTC
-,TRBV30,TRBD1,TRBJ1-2,CAWARLSSGTGGFWGYTF,TGTGCCTGGGCCCGACTATCCTCTGGGACAGGGGGGTTTTGGGGCTACACCTTC
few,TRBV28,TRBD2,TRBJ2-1,CASSPGLGDEQFF,TGTGCCAGCAGCCCGGGACTAGGCGATGAGCAGTTCTTC